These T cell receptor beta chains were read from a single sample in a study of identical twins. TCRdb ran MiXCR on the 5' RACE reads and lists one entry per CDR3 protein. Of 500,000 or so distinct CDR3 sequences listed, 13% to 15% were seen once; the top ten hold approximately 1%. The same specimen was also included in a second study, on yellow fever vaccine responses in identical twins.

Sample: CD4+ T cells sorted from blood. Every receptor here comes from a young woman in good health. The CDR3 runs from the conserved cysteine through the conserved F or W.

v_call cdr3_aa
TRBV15 CATSSIRTGQGYGYTF
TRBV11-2 CASSLDRNHQFF
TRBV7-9 CASNLKGLNTGELFF
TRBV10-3 CAISEHTGTNTGELFF
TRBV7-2 CASSLAGVGLAGGSSYEQYF
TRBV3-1 CASSQDTGTATGELFF
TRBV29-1 CSVRTGGGEQYF
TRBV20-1 CSARLQGRQFF
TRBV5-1 CASSLGLPLTRADGYTF
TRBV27 CASSPQGQGNSPLHF
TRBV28 CASSPRDSLAKNIQYF
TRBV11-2 CASSLVHLAGGLYNEQFF
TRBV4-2 CASSQDKGAGELFF
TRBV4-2 CASSQDLGLGRGTKSYEQYF
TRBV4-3 CASSQVGRGQISPLHF
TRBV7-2 CASSFSTSWGTSNEQFF
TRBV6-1 CAVQSGGGNQPQHF
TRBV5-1 CASSTRDTSMNTEAFF
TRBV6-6 CASSYGRNYGYTF
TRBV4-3 CASSQEQGWYNEQFF
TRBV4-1 CASSQDDGLFF
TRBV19 CASSISGGRGEQFF
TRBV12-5 CASGLMRSTDTQYF
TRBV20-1 CSASRDRPYEQYF
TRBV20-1 CSAGSSGTDTQYF
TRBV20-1 CSARSGSGYSGNTIYF
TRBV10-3 CAITRDKDYEQYF
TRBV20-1 CSARDPIGLNTEAFF